This T cell receptor (beta chain) is from a study of T cell responses to AZD1222 COVID-19 vaccine (dated by TCRdb to 2020 to 2023). General notes on the study: AZD1222 recipients with second doses at about 4 weeks or about 12 weeks were pooled, because spike-specific TCR depth and breadth did not differ between schedules. A total of more than 230 trial participants underwent TCR sequencing, of whom nearly 210 received two doses of AZD1222 and some 26 received two doses of the MenACWY control vaccine. Trial participants were enrolled by age into 18-55, 56-69 and 70-plus year subgroups, with around 150, 28 and 57 TCR-sequenced participants respectively. The research as a whole found: Epitopes outside the regions mutated in the B.1.351 and B.1.1.7 variants were reportedly recognized by nearly half of the unique spike-specific TCRs. In the small 56-69-year group, the increase in depth fell short of significance, most likely because of low power. CD4 TCRs associated with the vaccine covered the entire spike protein, and the dominant responses were in regions 160-218 and 743-854. Because no samples from the day 14 peak response were available, repertoires could be characterized only after the peak T cell response. Most participants were white British and females outnumbered males, and the authors suggested that clonal diversity may have been underestimated. Spike-specific TCR breadth and depth rose significantly after two AZD1222 doses compared with day 0 and with MenACWY recipients. Conclusions about previously exposed vaccinees are limited because only 6 or 7 AZD1222 recipients were SARS-CoV-2 seropositive at baseline.

Spanning cysteine to phenylalanine, the CDR3 consists of 14 amino acids. Here the CDR3 DNA is all that survives: 42 bases in frame from base 1. Taken from the germline V gene, the CDR1 and CDR2 loops are SGHVS and FQNEAQ. V and J lose 7 bases and 4 bases, and a span of 14 bases separates them. The intended sense of this specimen's time point label: baseline before first vaccination. Vaccinee samples were obtained from the UK trials COV001 and COV002, which included a single-blind randomized controlled phase 2/3 trial of AZD1222 (ChAdOx1 nCoV-19) in healthy adults. For TCRbeta chain sequencing, PBMC samples were collected from trial participants at day 0 and at day 28 after the second dose. This clone was detected once. Its antigen has not been determined. No base quality information exists; no much larger clone differs at one position. The CDR3 regions of human TCRbeta chains were subjected to immunosequencing. On the study's bioinformatics: Repertoire TCRs were matched against a reference library of SARS-CoV-2-specific TCRs generated with the MIRA antigen-specificity platform. Breadth was defined as the fraction of unique TCRs that were SARS-CoV-2-associated, and depth was defined as the fraction of total T cells that were SARS-CoV-2-associated. Each spike-specific TCR was assigned to its reactive spike region and to a CD4 or CD8 class using the MIRA data. Log10-transformed breadth and depth values were compared by one-way ANOVA with Sidak's multiple comparisons tests. TCRdb re-hosts the immuneACCESS table, in-frame sequences only. Its copies lack some clones; in the studies checked, an unresolved V gene accounts for under half of them, and the cause for the rest is not known. The V and J calls and clone size come from that table; D and trimming were worked out from the DNA. For this sample there are about 150,000 clones; more than 75% appear just once. 4% to 6% of the sample goes to the ten largest clones.

The V and J segments used are TRBV7-8 and TRBJ1-5; D gene: possibly TRBD1, on 6 matching bases. The sequence was collected from an adult in good health. The input for sequencing was peripheral blood, taken on day 0 of AZD1222 vaccination. CDR3 loop: CASTEHRVNQPQHF. At the DNA level, the sequence is TGTGCCAGCACCGAACACAGGGTTAATCAGCCCCAGCATTTT.